The next 18 T cell receptor beta chains were all read from a single sample in a study of cytomegalovirus exposure and HLA in healthy donors. Primers: 60 Vbeta forward and 13 Jbeta reverse. The data were produced by immunoSEQ multiplex PCR, yet TCRdb's version contains in-frame clones alone and is incomplete. Seen here are around 200,000 clones, approximately 78% observed once, and the top ten hold about 3%. The sequencing input was PBMCs. These receptors were obtained from a woman aged 40 to 50 in good health and CMV-seronegative.

The chain combines TRBV2 with TRBJ2-2; 12 bases map to TRBD2. This CDR3 contains 15 residues. J was trimmed by 6 bases and V by 5 bases; bases with no gene match: 4. The V gene's germline CDR1 is SNHLY and CDR2 FYNNEI. CDR3 DNA: TGTGCCAGCAGTAGACTAGCGGGAGTGTCCGGGGAGCTGTTTTTT. Its protein product is CASSRLAGVSGELFF.

This chain uses TRBV2 with TRBJ2-1, with 8 bases lining up with TRBD2. V trimming: 7 bases; J trimming: 6 bases; junction bases outside the gene matches: 14. CDR3 length: 16 amino acids. Germline CDR1 is SNHLY and CDR2 is FYNNEI. CDR3 residues: CASIQAGERAPNEQFF. The CDR3 DNA follows: TGTGCCAGCATTCAAGCGGGAGAGAGGGCCCCCAATGAGCAGTTCTTC. The full variable domain, rest sourced from reference TRBV2 and TRBJ2-1, is EPEVTQTPSHQVTQMGQEVILRCVPISNHLYFYWYRQILGQKVEFLVSFYNNEISEKSEIFDDQFSVERPDGSNFTLKIRSTKLEDSAMYFCASIQAGERAPNEQFFGPGTRLTVL.

V is TRBV7-9 and J is TRBJ2-7; 12 positions match TRBD2. CDR3 size: 15 residues. Germline loops: CDR1 SEHNR, CDR2 FQNEAQ (reference sequence). V trimming: 5 bases; J trimming: 7 bases; junction bases outside the gene matches: 9. CDR3 residues: CASSLPSGRAGEQYF. As DNA, the CDR3 is TGTGCCAGCAGCCTACCTAGCGGGAGGGCTGGGGAGCAGTACTTC.

The V call is TRBV9, the J call TRBJ1-1, with D possibly matching TRBD1 (5 bases). The V and J ends lost 3 bases and 6 bases respectively, with 9 bases between them. CDR1 is SGDLS and CDR2 is YYNGEE in the germline V gene. CDR3 size: 12 residues. The CDR3 loop reads CASSGDSAEAFF. The CDR3, as DNA: TGTGCCAGCAGCGGGGACTCGGCTGAAGCTTTCTTT. The full variable domain, its missing parts supplied by reference TRBV9 and TRBJ1-1, is DSGVTQTPKHLITATGQRVTLRCSPRSGDLSVYWYQQSLDQGLQFLIQYYNGEERAKGNILERFSAQQFPDLHSELNLSSLELGDSALYFCASSGDSAEAFFGQGTRLTVV.

The rearrangement uses TRBV5-8 and TRBJ1-5; no clear D. This CDR3 has 12 amino acids. CDR1 SGHTS and CDR2 YDEGEE come from the germline V gene. V lost 4 bases to trimming and J lost 7 bases, with 9 bases between them. The DNA for the CDR3 is TGTGCCAGCAGCCCCAGGAGGCAGCCCCAGCATTTT. The encoded protein is CASSPRRQPQHF. Based on the CDR3 plus reference TRBV5-8 and TRBJ1-5, the full variable domain is EAGVTQSPTHLIKTRGQQATLRCSPISGHTSVYWYQQALGLGLQFLLWYDEGEERNRGNFPPRFSGRQFPNYSSELNVNALELEDSALYLCASSPRRQPQHFGDGTRLSIL.

The J gene is TRBJ2-3, the V gene TRBV30, with D hard to call. Germline V lookup: CDR1 GTSNPN, CDR2 SVGIG (reference sequence). V shed 2 bases and J shed 3 bases, with 12 bases lying between them. CDR3 length: 14 amino acids. CDR3 DNA sequence: TGTGCCTGGAGTTTATTGGAGAGGACAGATACGCAGTATTTT. Translation: CAWSLLERTDTQYF. The whole variable domain, remainder taken from reference TRBV30 and TRBJ2-3, is SQTIHQWPATLVQPVGSPLSLECTVEGTSNPNLYWYRQAAGRGLQLLFYSVGIGQISSEVPQNLSASRPQDRQFILSSKKLLLSDSGFYLCAWSLLERTDTQYFGPGTRLTVL.

This clone appeared once. A read error may produce the germline difference seen at one junction end. This chain links TRBV7-9 with TRBJ1-1; D not resolved. CDR1 is SEHNR and CDR2 is FQNEAQ in the germline V gene (reference sequence). This CDR3 has 12 residues. The CDR3 DNA reads as TGTTCCAGCAGCTTAGTAGACACTGAAGCTTTCTTT. Protein: CSSSLVDTEAFF.

The V call is TRBV27, the J call TRBJ1-1; D remains unclear. The CDR3 totals 14 residues. V was shortened by 3 bases and J by 4 bases, with 12 bases between the two germline ends. Germline assignment: CDR1 MNHEY and CDR2 SMNVEV (reference sequence). The CDR3 spells CASSFSKWATEAFF. In DNA form, the CDR3 reads TGTGCCAGCAGTTTCTCCAAATGGGCCACTGAAGCTTTCTTT.

J is TRBJ1-2 and V is TRBV5-1, with 12 bases aligning to TRBD1. With V trimmed by 8 bases and J by 4 bases, 15 bases remained unmatched. CDR1 is SGHRS, CDR2 YFSETQ, per germline. This CDR3 is 17 amino acids long. CDR3 residues: CASTTGTGGVKAYGYTF. The CDR3 DNA follows: TGCGCCAGTACCACCGGGACAGGGGGCGTTAAGGCCTATGGCTACACCTTC.

CDR3 DNA sequence: TGTGCCAGCTCACCTACAAATGCCGGGGAGCTGTTTTTT. Translated, it gives CASSPTNAGELFF. This sequence joins TRBV18 and TRBJ2-2; D remains unclear. Germline lookup yields CDR1 KGHSH and CDR2 LQKENI. Trimming shortened V by 3 bases and J by 6 bases, and 8 bases separated the two germline ends. The CDR3 loop spans 13 amino acids.

This clone occurred a few times. The chain is built from TRBV27 and TRBJ1-1; D call uncertain. Germline V gene data show CDR1 as MNHEY and CDR2 as SMNVEV (reference sequence). The ends were cut back, 2 bases at V and 5 bases at J, with 12 bases in the middle. There are 14 residues in the CDR3. CDR3 residues: CASSLTVGGTEAFF. For the CDR3, the DNA is TGTGCCAGCAGTTTAACAGTAGGAGGGACTGAAGCTTTCTTT.

The J gene is TRBJ2-7, the V gene TRBV5-4; D perhaps matches TRBD2 (7 bases). The V gene's germline CDR1 is SGHNT and CDR2 YYREEE (reference sequence). The CDR3 covers 16 residues. The V gene lost 4 bases and the J gene lost 0 bases, with 17 bases spanning the gap. CDR3 in DNA: TGTGCCAGCAGCCCAGGCTGGAGGGGGGGCTCCTACGAGCAGTACTTC. This encodes CASSPGWRGGSYEQYF. Full variable domain (missing parts from reference TRBV5-4 and TRBJ2-7): ETGVTQSPTHLIKTRGQQVTLRCSSQSGHNTVSWYQQALGQGPQFIFQYYREEENGRGNFPPRFSGLQFPNYSSELNVNALELDDSALYLCASSPGWRGGSYEQYFGPGTRLTVT.

The genes are TRBV29-1 and TRBJ2-1; 9 nucleotides match TRBD2. This CDR3 contains 15 residues. Germline V gene data show CDR1 as SQVTM and CDR2 as ANQGSEA. The ends lost 6 bases at V and 2 bases at J; junction bases unmatched: 8. The CDR3 sequence is CSVVIASGAYNEQFF. The CDR3 DNA follows: TGCAGCGTCGTGATTGCTAGCGGGGCCTACAATGAGCAGTTCTTC.

The chain has TRBV5-1 and TRBJ2-1; 10 bases map to TRBD2. Per germline, CDR1 SGHRS and CDR2 YFSETQ. The ends lost 5 bases at V and 3 bases at J; junction bases unmatched: 8. This CDR3 region has 16 residues. Here the CDR3 reads CASSSHSGRIYNEQFF. The CDR3 bases are TGCGCCAGCAGTTCCCATAGCGGGAGGATCTACAATGAGCAGTTCTTC.

J is TRBJ2-5 and V is TRBV5-4, with 11 bases lining up with TRBD1. Germline V gives CDR1 SGHNT, CDR2 YYREEE (reference sequence). V lost 4 bases to trimming and J lost 4 bases; unmatched junction nucleotides: 9. The CDR3 is made up of 16 amino acids. CDR3 sequence (DNA): TGTGCCAGCAGCGACGGACAGGGGGCGTATTCAGAGACCCAGTACTTC. Amino acids: CASSDGQGAYSETQYF.

This clone was picked up a small number of times. This chain uses TRBV28 with TRBJ1-4; the D gene is possibly TRBD1 (6 bases). The CDR3 has 14 amino acids. Germline V gives CDR1 MDHEN, CDR2 SYDVKM. V lost 6 bases and J 7 bases, leaving 15 bases between the germline ends. DNA of the CDR3: TGTGCCAGCAGACGGGGGGGCATCAGTGAAAAACTGTTTTTT. Its protein product is CASRRGGISEKLFF.

This sequence joins TRBV7-9 and TRBJ2-1; 10 bases line up with TRBD2. This CDR3 is built from 15 residues. After removal of 3 bases from V and 4 bases from J, the junction contained 3 bases not matched to a gene. Per the germline V gene, CDR1 is SEHNR and CDR2 is FQNEAQ (reference sequence). The DNA for the CDR3 is TGTGCCAGCAGCTTTGGACTAGCGGCATACAATGAGCAGTTCTTC. It encodes CASSFGLAAYNEQFF. The variable domain in full, with the rest retrieved from reference TRBV7-9 and TRBJ2-1, is DTGVSQNPRHKITKRGQNVTFRCDPISEHNRLYWYRQTLGQGPEFLTYFQNEAQLEKSRLLSDRFSAERPKGSFSTLEIQRTEQGDSAMYLCASSFGLAAYNEQFFGPGTRLTVL.

The V gene is TRBV27, the J gene TRBJ2-5, with D possibly TRBD1 on 7 matching bases. TRBJ2-7 explains the end of the DNA better; the J call may be wrong. The CDR3 runs 15 residues. From germline, CDR1 is MNHEY and CDR2 SMNVEV (reference sequence). In DNA form, the CDR3 reads TGTGCCAGCAGGCCCTCAGGGGGGTCGCCCTACGAGCAGTACTTC. Translating gives CASRPSGGSPYEQYF.